The next 11 T cell receptor beta chains were all read from a single sample in a study of Ad26.COV2.S vaccination and SARS-CoV-2 variants. Treatment given: about 20 received Ad26.COV2.S at low or high dose, single or two shots; about 5 received placebo; per-sample allocation not given. Samples came from day 63 after the first vaccine or placebo injection. Clones were read by immunoSEQ multiplex PCR, and TCRdb kept only the in-frame ones, dropping some. The sample includes 300,000 to 400,000 clones, 90% of them seen just once. The source was peripheral blood, collected in a trial of Ad26.COV2.S vaccine versus placebo. The receptors here all came from a person aged 18-60 years who received the Ad26.COV2.S COVID-19 vaccine or a placebo.

This chain uses TRBV7-6 with TRBJ1-3, with a weak D call TRBD1 (5 bases). V was shortened by 1 base and J by 0 bases, with 13 bases between the two germline ends. The CDR3 totals 17 residues. Germline CDR1 is SGHVS and CDR2 is FNYEAQ. The CDR3 spells CASSLENRIISGNTIYF. The CDR3 bases are TGTGCCAGCAGCTTAGAAAACAGGATAATCTCTGGAAACACCATATATTTT.

The chain has TRBV2 and TRBJ2-4, with 7 bases fitting TRBD1. There are 16 residues in the CDR3. Germline V CDR1 and CDR2: SNHLY, FYNNEI. The V segment lost 3 bases and the J segment 0 bases; nucleotides outside the gene matches: 5. CDR3 in DNA: TGTGCCAGCAGTGATGTGAGGGGGCTAGCCAAAAACATTCAGTACTTC. Translating gives CASSDVRGLAKNIQYF.

This clone has just one count. The chain employs TRBV7-2 and TRBJ2-3, with 9 bases fitting TRBD2. V was clipped by 5 bases and J by 2 bases; unmatched bases: 5. Germline loops: CDR1 SGHTA, CDR2 FQGNSA. This CDR3 contains 15 residues. In DNA, the CDR3 is TGTGCCAGCAGCGCGACTAGCGGATACACAGATACGCAGTATTTT. As protein: CASSATSGYTDTQYF. Looking up the rest from reference TRBV7-2 and TRBJ2-3 gives the full variable domain: GAGVSQSPSNKVTEKGKDVELRCDPISGHTALYWYRQSLGQGLEFLIYFQGNSAPDKSGLPSDRFSAERTGGSVSTLTIQRTQQEDSAVYLCASSATSGYTDTQYFGPGTRLTVL.

The J gene is TRBJ1-2, the V gene TRBV27, with D unclear. The CDR3 consists of 17 residues. Trimming took off 6 bases at V and 0 bases at J, with 20 bases between the two ends. CDR1 is MNHEY, CDR2 SMNVEV, per germline (reference sequence). CDR3 loop: CASSLAPTMTANYGYTF. The CDR3 DNA is TGTGCCAGCAGCCTAGCCCCAACGATGACGGCTAACTATGGCTACACCTTC.

This chain uses TRBV19 with TRBJ2-2; D is possibly TRBD1 or TRBD2 (6 bases each). This CDR3 contains 15 residues. Germline V lookup: CDR1 LNHDA, CDR2 SQIVND (reference sequence). Trimming took off 6 bases at V and 0 bases at J, with 11 bases between the two ends. CDR3 sequence (DNA): TGTGCCAGTAGACTCGGGGGCTCGAACACCGGGGAGCTGTTTTTT. Protein product: CASRLGGSNTGELFF.

The chain couples TRBV5-4 to TRBJ2-7; a possible D gene is TRBD2 (5 bases). V was shortened by 0 bases and J by 4 bases, with 5 bases between the two germline ends. Per germline, CDR1 SGHNT and CDR2 YYREEE (reference sequence). This CDR3 is built from 12 residues. This CDR3 is CASSLGGYEQYF. The CDR3 coding sequence is TGTGCCAGCAGCTTGGGCGGGTACGAGCAGTACTTC.

The gene calls are TRBV9 and TRBJ2-2, with D possibly matching TRBD2 (6 bases). CDR1 SGDLS and CDR2 YYNGEE come from the germline V gene. CDR3 size: 15 residues. The germline V and J ends were trimmed by 4 bases and 8 bases, with 18 bases remaining between them. The CDR3 region has the DNA TGTGCCAGCAGCCCACGACTAGGAAAGGCTGGGGAGCTGTTTTTT. It yields the protein CASSPRLGKAGELFF.

This rearrangement joins TRBV30 to TRBJ2-1; 9 positions match TRBD2. Per the germline V gene, CDR1 is GTSNPN and CDR2 is SVGIG (reference sequence). V gave up 8 bases and J gave up 7 bases; unmatched junction bases: 15. CDR3 length: 15 residues. The CDR3 sequence: CAVEGGGRAWNEQFF. The DNA of the CDR3 is TGTGCCGTAGAGGGGGGCGGGAGGGCCTGGAATGAGCAGTTCTTC.

CDR3 sequence: CAWSRDSLQPQHF. For the CDR3, the DNA is TGTGCCTGGAGTAGGGACAGTCTACAGCCCCAGCATTTT. The genes are TRBV30 and TRBJ1-5, with TRBD1 matching 7 bases. Trimming cost V 2 bases and J 7 bases; bases outside gene matches: 5. The CDR3 extends over 13 amino acids. Germline CDR1 reads GTSNPN; CDR2 reads SVGIG (reference sequence).

The chain combines TRBV19 with TRBJ2-3; 10 nucleotides agree with TRBD2. This CDR3 is 14 amino acids long. Losses at the gene ends were 6 bases for V and 4 bases for J; bases not matched to a gene: 4. Germline-derived CDR1 and CDR2 are LNHDA and SQIVND (reference sequence). The CDR3 region is CASSTSGASDTQYF. Here the CDR3 DNA reads TGTGCCAGTAGCACTAGCGGGGCCTCAGATACGCAGTATTTT.

This chain uses TRBV19 with TRBJ2-1; D gene unclear. This CDR3 comprises 17 residues. V gave up 3 bases and J gave up 2 bases, with 17 bases separating them. Germline CDR1 and CDR2: LNHDA and SQIVND (reference sequence). CDR3 region: CASSIHSSDITYNEQFF. CDR3 coding DNA: TGTGCCAGTAGTATCCATTCCTCAGACATAACCTACAATGAGCAGTTCTTC.